This T cell receptor (beta chain) was sequenced during a study of T-cell reconstitution after alpha-beta-depleted transplantation in children. Unique molecular identifiers were built into the TCRbeta library. A single record per CDR3 protein comes from TCRdb applying MiXCR to the PCR reads. The sample lists about 98,000 distinct CDR3 sequences, about 25% occurring once. Remarks on this clonotype: Its specificity is not known.

Germline V gene sequence: CDR1 SGDLS, CDR2 YYNGEE. This CDR3 comprises 15 residues. The germline V and J ends were trimmed by 0 bases and 3 bases, with 7 bases remaining between them. The study, taken as a whole, reports: Expanded graft clones numbering several hundred reportedly gave rise to alpha-beta T cells about two months after transplant.

Specimen: PBMCs, collected before TCRalphabeta/CD19-depleted stem cell transplant. This sequence originates from a boy aged 2 to 10 with acute lymphoblastic leukemia, due to receive a stem cell transplant. The V call is TRBV9, the J call TRBJ2-6; the D is unclear. The CDR3 nucleotides read TGTGCCAGCAGCGTAGGTCCAAGTGGGGCCAACGTCCTGACTTTC. This translates into CASSVGPSGANVLTF. The full variable domain, rest sourced from reference TRBV9 and TRBJ2-6, is DSGVTQTPKHLITATGQRVTLRCSPRSGDLSVYWYQQSLDQGLQFLIQYYNGEERAKGNILERFSAQQFPDLHSELNLSSLELGDSALYFCASSVGPSGANVLTFGAGSRLTVL.